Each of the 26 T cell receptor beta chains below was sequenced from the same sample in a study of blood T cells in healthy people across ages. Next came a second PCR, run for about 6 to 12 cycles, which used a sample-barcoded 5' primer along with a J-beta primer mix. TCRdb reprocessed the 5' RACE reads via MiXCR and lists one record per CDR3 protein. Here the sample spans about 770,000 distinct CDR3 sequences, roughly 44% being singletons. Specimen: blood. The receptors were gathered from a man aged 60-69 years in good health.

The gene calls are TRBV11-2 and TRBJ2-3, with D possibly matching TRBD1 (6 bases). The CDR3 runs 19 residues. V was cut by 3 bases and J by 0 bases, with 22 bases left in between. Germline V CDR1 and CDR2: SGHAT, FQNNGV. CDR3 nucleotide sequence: TGTGCCAGCAGCTTTGGTAACTCGAGGGGGTTCCCTAGCACAGATACGCAGTATTTT. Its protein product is CASSFGNSRGFPSTDTQYF.

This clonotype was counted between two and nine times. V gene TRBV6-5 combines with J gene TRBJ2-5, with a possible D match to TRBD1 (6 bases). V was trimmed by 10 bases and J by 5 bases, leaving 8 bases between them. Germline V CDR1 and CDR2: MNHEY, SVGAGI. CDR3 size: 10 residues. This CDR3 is CAIGGETQYF. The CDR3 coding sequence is TGTGCCATAGGGGGTGAGACCCAGTACTTC.

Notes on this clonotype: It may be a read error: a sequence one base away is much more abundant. The CDR3 region has the DNA TGCAGCGGTGAACGCACAGCGAACACTGAAGCTTTCTTT. It specifies CSGERTANTEAFF. This chain uses TRBV29-1 with TRBJ1-1; no reliable D call. Germline V gene data show CDR1 as SQVTM and CDR2 as ANQGSEA. The CDR3 has 13 residues.

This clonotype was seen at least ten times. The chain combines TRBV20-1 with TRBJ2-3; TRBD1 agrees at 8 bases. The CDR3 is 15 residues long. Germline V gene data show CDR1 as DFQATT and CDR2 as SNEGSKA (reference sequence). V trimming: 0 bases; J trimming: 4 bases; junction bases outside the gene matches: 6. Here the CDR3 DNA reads TGCAGTGCTAGAGATAGGGCAGGGGGCTCAGATACGCAGTATTTT. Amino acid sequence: CSARDRAGGSDTQYF.

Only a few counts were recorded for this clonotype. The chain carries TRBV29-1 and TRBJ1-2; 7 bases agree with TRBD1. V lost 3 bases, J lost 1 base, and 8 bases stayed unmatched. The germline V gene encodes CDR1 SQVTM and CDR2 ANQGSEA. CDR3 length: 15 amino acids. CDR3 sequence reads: CSVDRAGGFNYGYTF. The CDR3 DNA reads TGCAGCGTTGATAGGGCAGGGGGATTTAACTATGGCTACACCTTC.

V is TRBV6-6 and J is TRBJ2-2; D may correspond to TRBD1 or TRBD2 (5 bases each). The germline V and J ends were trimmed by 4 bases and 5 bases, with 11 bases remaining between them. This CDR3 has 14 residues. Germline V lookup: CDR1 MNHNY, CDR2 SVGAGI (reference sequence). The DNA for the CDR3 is TGTGCCAGCAGTTTACCAGGGAGAACCGGGGAGCTGTTTTTT. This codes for CASSLPGRTGELFF.

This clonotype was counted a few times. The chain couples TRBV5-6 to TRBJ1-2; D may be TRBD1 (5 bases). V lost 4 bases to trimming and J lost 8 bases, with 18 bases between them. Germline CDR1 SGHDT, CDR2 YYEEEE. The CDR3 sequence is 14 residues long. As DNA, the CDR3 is TGTGCCAGCAGCCTGAGGACACGTTCCCAGGGCTACACCTTC. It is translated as CASSLRTRSQGYTF.

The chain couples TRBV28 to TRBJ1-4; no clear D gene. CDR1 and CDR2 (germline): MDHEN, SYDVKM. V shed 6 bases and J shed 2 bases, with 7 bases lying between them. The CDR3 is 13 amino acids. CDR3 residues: CASSPSTNEKLFF. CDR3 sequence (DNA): TGTGCCAGCAGCCCCTCGACTAATGAAAAACTGTTTTTT.

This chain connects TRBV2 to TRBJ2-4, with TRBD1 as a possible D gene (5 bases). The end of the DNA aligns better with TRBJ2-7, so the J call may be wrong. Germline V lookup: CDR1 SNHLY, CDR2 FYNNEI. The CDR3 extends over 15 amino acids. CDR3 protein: CASSDGVGAGYEQYF. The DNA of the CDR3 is TGTGCCAGCAGTGATGGGGTTGGGGCTGGGTACGAGCAGTACTTC.

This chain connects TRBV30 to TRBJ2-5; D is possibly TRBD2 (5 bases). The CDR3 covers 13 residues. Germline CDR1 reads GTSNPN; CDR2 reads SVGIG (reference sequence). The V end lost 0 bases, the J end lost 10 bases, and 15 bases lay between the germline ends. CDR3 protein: CAWSVLPLGLQYF. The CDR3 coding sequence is TGTGCCTGGAGTGTATTACCCCTCGGACTCCAGTACTTC.

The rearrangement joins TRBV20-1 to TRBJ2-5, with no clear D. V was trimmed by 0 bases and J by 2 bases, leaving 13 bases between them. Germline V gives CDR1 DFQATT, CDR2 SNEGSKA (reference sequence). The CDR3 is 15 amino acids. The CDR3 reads CSARDLQKIQETQYF. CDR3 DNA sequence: TGCAGTGCTAGAGATCTTCAGAAGATACAAGAGACCCAGTACTTC.

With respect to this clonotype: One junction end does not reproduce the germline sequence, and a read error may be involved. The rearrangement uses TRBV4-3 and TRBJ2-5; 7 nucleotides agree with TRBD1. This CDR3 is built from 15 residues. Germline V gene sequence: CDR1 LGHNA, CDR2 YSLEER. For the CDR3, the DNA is TGCACCAGCAGCCAAGATAGGGGACAGCAAGAGACCCAGTACTTC. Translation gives CTSSQDRGQQETQYF.

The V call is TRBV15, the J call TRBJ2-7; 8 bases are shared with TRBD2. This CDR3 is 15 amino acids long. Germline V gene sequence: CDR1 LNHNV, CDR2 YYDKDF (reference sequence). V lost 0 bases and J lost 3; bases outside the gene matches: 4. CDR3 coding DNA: TGTGCCACCAGCAGAGAGGCGGCGGGGGGCTACGAGCAGTACTTC. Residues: CATSREAAGGYEQYF.

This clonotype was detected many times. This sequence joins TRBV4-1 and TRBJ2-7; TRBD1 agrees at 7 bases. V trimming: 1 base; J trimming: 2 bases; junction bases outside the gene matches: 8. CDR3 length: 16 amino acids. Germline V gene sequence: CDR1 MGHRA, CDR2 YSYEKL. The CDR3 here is CASSQVKTGFTYEQYF. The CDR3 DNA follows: TGCGCCAGCAGCCAAGTTAAGACAGGGTTTACCTACGAGCAGTACTTC.

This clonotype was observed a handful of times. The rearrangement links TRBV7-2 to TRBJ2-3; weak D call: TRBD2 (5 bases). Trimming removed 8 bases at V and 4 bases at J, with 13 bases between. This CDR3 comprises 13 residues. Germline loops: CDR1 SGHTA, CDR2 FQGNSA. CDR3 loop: CASRSSGSDTQYF. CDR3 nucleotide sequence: TGTGCCAGCCGGTCTTCGGGGTCAGATACGCAGTATTTT.

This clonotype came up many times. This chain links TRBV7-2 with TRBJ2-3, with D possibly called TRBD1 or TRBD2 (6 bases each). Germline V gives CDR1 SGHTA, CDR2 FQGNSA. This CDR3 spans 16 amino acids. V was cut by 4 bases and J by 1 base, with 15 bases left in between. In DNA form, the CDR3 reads TGTGCCAGCAGCTCCTTCCCTCGGGGGCGCACAGATACGCAGTATTTT. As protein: CASSSFPRGRTDTQYF.

CDR3 sequence reads: CASRPSGDTGELFF. CDR3 nucleotide sequence: TGTGCCAGCAGGCCCTCAGGGGACACCGGGGAGCTGTTTTTT. V is TRBV5-4 and J is TRBJ2-2; D might be TRBD1 (6 bases). The CDR3 consists of 14 residues. Trimming shortened V by 5 bases and J by 3 bases, and 11 bases separated the two germline ends. Germline V CDR1 and CDR2: SGHNT, YYREEE (reference sequence).

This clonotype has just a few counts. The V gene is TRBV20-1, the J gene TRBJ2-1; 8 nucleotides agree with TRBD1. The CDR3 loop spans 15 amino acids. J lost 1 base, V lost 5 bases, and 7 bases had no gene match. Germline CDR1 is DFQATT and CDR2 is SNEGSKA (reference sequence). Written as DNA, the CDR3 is TGCAGTGCTTCAGGGGGCAAGGGATCCTACAATGAGCAGTTCTTC. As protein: CSASGGKGSYNEQFF.

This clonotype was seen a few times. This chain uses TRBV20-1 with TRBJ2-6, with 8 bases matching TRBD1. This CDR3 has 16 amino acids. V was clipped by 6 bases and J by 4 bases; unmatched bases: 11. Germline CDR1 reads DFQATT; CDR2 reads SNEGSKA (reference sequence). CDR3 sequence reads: CSASGTGRAGANVLTF. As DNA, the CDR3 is TGCAGTGCCTCCGGGACAGGTCGTGCCGGGGCCAACGTCCTGACTTTC.

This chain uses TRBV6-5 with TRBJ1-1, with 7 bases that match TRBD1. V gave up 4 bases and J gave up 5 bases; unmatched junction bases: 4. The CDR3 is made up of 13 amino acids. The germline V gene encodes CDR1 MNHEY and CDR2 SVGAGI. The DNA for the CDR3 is TGTGCCAGCAGTTCGACAGGGAGGACTGAAGCTTTCTTT. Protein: CASSSTGRTEAFF.

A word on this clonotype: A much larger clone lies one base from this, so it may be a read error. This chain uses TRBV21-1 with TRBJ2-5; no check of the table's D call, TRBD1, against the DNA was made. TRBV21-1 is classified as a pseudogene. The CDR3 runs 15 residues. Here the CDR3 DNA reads TGTGCCAGCAGTTTTGGACAGCTCTCCTACAATGAGCAGTACTTC. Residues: CASSFGQLSYNEQYF.

The CDR3: CASSQDPISSIGEQFF. In DNA, the CDR3 is TGCGCCAGCAGCCAAGATCCAATATCCTCGATTGGTGAGCAGTTCTTC. The chain recombines TRBV4-3 with TRBJ2-1; D is ambiguous. Germline lookup yields CDR1 LGHNA and CDR2 YSLEER. V lost 0 bases, J lost 9 bases, and 18 bases lay in between. The CDR3 runs 16 residues.

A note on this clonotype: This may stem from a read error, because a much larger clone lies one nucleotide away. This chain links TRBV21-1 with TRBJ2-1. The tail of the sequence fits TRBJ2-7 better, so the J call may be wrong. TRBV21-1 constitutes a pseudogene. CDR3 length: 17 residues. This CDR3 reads CASSKVRRNGVYNEQYF. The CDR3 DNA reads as TGTGCCAGCAGCAAAGTCCGGCGGAACGGGGTCTACAATGAGCAGTACTTC.

In DNA, the CDR3 is TGCAGTGCTAGCGGACAGGGGGCGAACACCGGGGAGCTGTTTTTT. Its translation: CSASGQGANTGELFF. The chain joins TRBV20-1 to TRBJ2-2; 10 bases fit TRBD1. Losses at the gene ends were 3 bases for V and 0 bases for J; bases not matched to a gene: 1. In germline, CDR1 is DFQATT, CDR2 SNEGSKA (reference sequence). CDR3 length: 15 residues.

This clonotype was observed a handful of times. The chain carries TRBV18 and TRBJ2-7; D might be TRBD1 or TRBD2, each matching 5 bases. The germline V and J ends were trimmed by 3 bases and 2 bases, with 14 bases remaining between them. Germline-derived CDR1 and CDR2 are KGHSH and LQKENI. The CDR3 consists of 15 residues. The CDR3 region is CASSPGTRHPYEQYF. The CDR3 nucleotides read TGTGCCAGCTCACCCGGGACCCGACACCCCTACGAGCAGTACTTC.

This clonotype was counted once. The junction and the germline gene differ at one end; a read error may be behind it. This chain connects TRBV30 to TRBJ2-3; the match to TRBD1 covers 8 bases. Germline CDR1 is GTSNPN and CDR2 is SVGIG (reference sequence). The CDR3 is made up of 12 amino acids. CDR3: CAGRQGTDTQYF. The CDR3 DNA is TGTGCCGGGAGACAGGGGACAGATACGCAGTATTTT.